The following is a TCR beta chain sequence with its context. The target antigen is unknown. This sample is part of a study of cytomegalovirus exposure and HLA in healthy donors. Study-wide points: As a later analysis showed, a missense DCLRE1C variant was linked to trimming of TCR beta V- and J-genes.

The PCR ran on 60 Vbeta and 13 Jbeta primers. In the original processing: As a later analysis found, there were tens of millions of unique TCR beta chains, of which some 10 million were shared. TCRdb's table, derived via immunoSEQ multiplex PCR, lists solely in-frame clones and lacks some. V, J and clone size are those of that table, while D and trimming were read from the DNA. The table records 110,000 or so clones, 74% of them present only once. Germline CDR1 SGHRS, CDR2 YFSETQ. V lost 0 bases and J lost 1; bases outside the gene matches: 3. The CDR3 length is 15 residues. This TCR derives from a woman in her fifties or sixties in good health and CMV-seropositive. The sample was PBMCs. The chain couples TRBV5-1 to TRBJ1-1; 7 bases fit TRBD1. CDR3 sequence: CASSLAPGGNTEAFF. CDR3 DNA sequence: TGCGCCAGCAGCTTGGCCCCAGGGGGGAACACTGAAGCTTTCTTT.